This TCR beta chain was recovered during a study of cytomegalovirus exposure and HLA in healthy donors. Primers for the PCR totalled 60 Vbeta and 13 Jbeta. Measured with immunoSEQ multiplex PCR; TCRdb has only the in-frame clones, and not every one. The repertoire holds about 120,000 clones, with about 72% as singletons. The CDR3 spans 18 residues. V lost 6 bases, J lost 5 bases, and 10 bases stayed unmatched. Germline V gene data show CDR1 as MNHEY and CDR2 as SMNVEV (reference sequence). Sequenced material: PBMCs. This sequence originates from a man aged 50-59 years in good health and CMV-seropositive. The rearrangement uses TRBV27 and TRBJ2-1; 16 bases fit TRBD2. CDR3 in amino acids: CASRSEGLAGGYHNEQFF. The CDR3 coding sequence is TGTGCCAGCAGAAGTGAGGGACTAGCGGGGGGGTACCACAATGAGCAGTTCTTC.